The 21 T cell receptor beta chains given below trace back to one sample, sequenced in a study of OX40 agonist ivuxolimab in advanced cancers. Only in-frame clones appear in the TCRdb table, and some are missing; sequencing was by immunoSEQ multiplex PCR. The sample consists of some 100,000 clones, approximately 80% of them appearing once. The sequenced sample was CD4+ or CD8+ T cells sorted from blood, obtained in a trial of the OX40 agonist ivuxolimab. These receptors came from an adult with an advanced solid tumor such as melanoma, head and neck, liver or kidney cancer.

The V call is TRBV2, the J call TRBJ1-6; 8 nucleotides agree with TRBD1. The germline V gene encodes CDR1 SNHLY and CDR2 FYNNEI. There are 13 residues in the CDR3. J gave up 12 bases and V 5 bases, and 6 bases lay outside the gene matches. The CDR3 region has the DNA TGTGCCAGCAGTAGGGCAGGGGGCGAACCCCTCCACTTT. Protein: CASSRAGGEPLHF.

The chain links TRBV20-1 to TRBJ2-7; D gene uncertain. Germline CDR1 is DFQATT and CDR2 is SNEGSKA (reference sequence). V lost 3 bases to trimming and J lost 5 bases, with 8 bases between them. The CDR3 loop spans 11 amino acids. The CDR3 DNA sequence: TGCAGTGCTAGGTGGCAGCACGAGCAGTACTTC. Translation gives CSARWQHEQYF.

The chain employs TRBV7-3 and TRBJ1-2; TRBD1 matches 12 bases. Germline values: CDR1 SGHTA, CDR2 FQGTGA. This CDR3 is built from 13 residues. J was trimmed by 6 bases and V by 5 bases; bases with no gene match: 1. The CDR3 sequence: CASSGTGGDGYTF. The CDR3 nucleotides are TGTGCCAGCAGCGGGACAGGGGGCGATGGCTACACCTTC. The complete variable domain, with remaining parts taken from reference TRBV7-3 and TRBJ1-2, reads GAGVSQTPSNKVTEKGKYVELRCDPISGHTALYWYRQSLGQGPEFLIYFQGTGAADDSGLPNDRFFAVRPEGSVSTLKIQRTERGDSAVYLCASSGTGGDGYTFGSGTRLTVV.

This chain joins TRBV7-2 and TRBJ2-7; perhaps D is TRBD1 or TRBD2 (5 bases each). The V end lost 6 bases, the J end lost 2 bases, and 14 bases lay between the germline ends. The V gene's germline CDR1 is SGHTA and CDR2 FQGNSA. There are 14 residues in the CDR3. The CDR3 loop is CASSFGDGTYEQYF. For the CDR3, the DNA is TGTGCCAGCAGTTTCGGGGACGGAACCTACGAGCAGTACTTC.

The CDR3 DNA reads TGTGCCAGCAGCTTAGGGCGGGGCCCGAACACTGAAGCTTTCTTT. Protein: CASSLGRGPNTEAFF. The chain is built from TRBV7-8 and TRBJ1-1, with D tentatively TRBD1 (5 bases). Deletions cut 1 base from V and 1 base from J, with 10 bases between. Germline V gene lookup returns CDR1 SGHVS and CDR2 FQNEAQ. The CDR3 runs to 15 residues.

The CDR3, as DNA: TGTGCCAGCAGCGTAGCTGGGGGGGGCGGGTTTAATGAAAAACTGTTTTTT. Its protein is CASSVAGGGGFNEKLFF. The rearrangement uses TRBV9 and TRBJ1-4; a possible D gene is TRBD1 (6 bases). The V gene lost 0 bases and the J gene lost 4 bases, with 16 bases spanning the gap. Looked up from germline, CDR1 is SGDLS and CDR2 is YYNGEE. The CDR3 is 17 residues long.

The chain has TRBV5-4 and TRBJ2-2; tentatively, D is TRBD2 (6 bases). Germline CDR1 and CDR2: SGHNT and YYREEE (reference sequence). The CDR3 is made up of 16 amino acids. V lost 4 bases, J lost 0 bases, and 13 bases lay in between. CDR3 region: CASSRGGQANTGELFF. As DNA, the CDR3 is TGTGCCAGCAGCCGAGGAGGGCAGGCGAACACCGGGGAGCTGTTTTTT.

The rearrangement joins TRBV2 to TRBJ2-3; 9 nucleotides agree with TRBD2. J was trimmed by 0 bases and V by 4 bases; bases with no gene match: 2. The CDR3 runs 15 residues. The germline V gene encodes CDR1 SNHLY and CDR2 FYNNEI. The CDR3 region has the DNA TGTGCCAGCAGTGTAGCGGGGGAGAGCACAGATACGCAGTATTTT. Translated, it gives CASSVAGESTDTQYF.

The rearrangement uses TRBV7-2 and TRBJ1-1, with TRBD1 matching over 9 bases. Germline V gene lookup returns CDR1 SGHTA and CDR2 FQGNSA. The CDR3 sequence is 14 residues long. J gave up 7 bases and V 5 bases, and 8 bases lay outside the gene matches. CDR3 residues: CASSGPGQGIEAFF. CDR3 nucleotides: TGTGCCAGCAGCGGGCCGGGACAGGGCATTGAAGCTTTCTTT.

The J gene is TRBJ2-5, the V gene TRBV2; TRBD1 or TRBD2 may be the D gene (5 bases each). The V gene's germline CDR1 is SNHLY and CDR2 FYNNEI. The CDR3 has 15 amino acids. V was pared by 5 bases and J by 5 bases, with 18 bases between. Written as DNA, the CDR3 is TGTGCCAGCAGTCCTGGGCAGGGAGTAGGGGAGACCCAGTACTTC. It is translated as CASSPGQGVGETQYF. Drawing the rest from reference TRBV2 and TRBJ2-5, the complete variable domain is EPEVTQTPSHQVTQMGQEVILRCVPISNHLYFYWYRQILGQKVEFLVSFYNNEISEKSEIFDDQFSVERPDGSNFTLKIRSTKLEDSAMYFCASSPGQGVGETQYFGPGTRLLVL.

The chain combines TRBV10-2 with TRBJ2-7; 7 nucleotides line up with TRBD2. Germline CDR1 reads WSHSY; CDR2 reads SAAADI. This CDR3 has 11 residues. The ends lost 5 bases at V and 6 bases at J; junction bases unmatched: 1. The CDR3 here is CASSTGGEQYV. The CDR3 DNA reads as TGCGCCAGCAGTACGGGGGGCGAGCAGTACGTC.

V gene TRBV10-3 combines with J gene TRBJ2-5, with D hard to call. CDR1 is ENHRY, CDR2 SYGVKD, per germline. The CDR3 contains 12 residues. The CDR3 DNA reads TGTCCCTTCGTTCGGTTCCAAGAGACCCAGTACTTC. Amino acid sequence: CPFVRFQETQYF.

The chain carries TRBV28 and TRBJ2-7; either TRBD1 or TRBD2 may supply D (6 bases each). Trimming left V 3 bases short and J 10 bases short, with 16 bases between. Germline V CDR1 and CDR2: MDHEN, SYDVKM. The CDR3 sequence is 13 residues long. DNA for the CDR3: TGTGCCAGCAGTTTGGGGGGACACAAGGGCCAGTACGTC. Translating it yields CASSLGGHKGQYV.

The chain couples TRBV11-2 to TRBJ2-7; D remains unclear. Germline V gene lookup returns CDR1 SGHAT and CDR2 FQNNGV. This CDR3 has 13 amino acids. The ends were cut back, 1 base at V and 7 bases at J, with 11 bases in the middle. The CDR3 region is CASSLGSDREQYF. CDR3 DNA sequence: TGTGCCAGCAGCTTAGGTAGTGATAGGGAGCAGTACTTC.

The chain combines TRBV10-3 with TRBJ2-3, with D tentatively TRBD1 (5 bases). CDR3 length: 13 residues. Germline CDR1 is ENHRY and CDR2 is SYGVKD. The V end lost 8 bases, the J end lost 1 base, and 10 bases lay between the germline ends. The CDR3 sequence is CAIGDSGTDTQYF. The CDR3 nucleotides read TGTGCCATCGGCGACAGCGGCACAGATACGCAGTATTTT.

The chain joins TRBV5-6 to TRBJ2-2, with 8 bases aligning to TRBD2. V lost 0 bases, J lost 5 bases, and 3 bases stayed unmatched. Germline CDR1 and CDR2: SGHDT and YYEEEE. The CDR3 covers 15 residues. The CDR3 sequence is CASSLALAATGELFF. The CDR3 bases are TGTGCCAGCAGCTTGGCACTAGCGGCAACCGGGGAGCTGTTTTTT.

Only one count was recorded for this clone. The CDR3 DNA reads TGTGCCAGCAGCTTCGGGACAGTCTATGGCTACACCTTC. Amino acids: CASSFGTVYGYTF. The V gene is TRBV5-4, the J gene TRBJ1-2; 7 nucleotides match TRBD1. Germline CDR1 SGHNT, CDR2 YYREEE (reference sequence). The CDR3 has 13 residues. The J segment lost 4 bases and the V segment lost 2 bases, leaving 2 bases of the junction unmatched.

The V call is TRBV2, the J call TRBJ2-3; 8 nucleotides agree with TRBD1. Germline trimming cut 5 bases from V and 4 bases from J; bases unmatched to any gene: 8. Germline CDR1 SNHLY, CDR2 FYNNEI. The CDR3 contains 15 residues. The CDR3 DNA is TGTGCCAGCAGTATGGACAGGGTCGCCCCAGATACGCAGTATTTT. This gives the protein CASSMDRVAPDTQYF.

With regard to this clone: Other nucleotide sequences from this sample produce the same CDR3. The chain couples TRBV7-9 to TRBJ2-5; weak D call: TRBD2 (5 bases). The CDR3 is made up of 14 amino acids. With 1 base removed from V and 3 bases from J, the gap between germline ends came to 9 bases. The germline V gene encodes CDR1 SEHNR and CDR2 FQNEAQ (reference sequence). CDR3 in amino acids: CASSLGVGEETQYF. CDR3 coding DNA: TGTGCCAGCAGCTTAGGCGTCGGGGAAGAGACCCAGTACTTC.

The chain has TRBV6-5 and TRBJ2-7; D gene uncertain. Between the trimmed V and J ends, which lost 0 bases and 6 bases, there was a span of 12 bases. The CDR3 loop spans 14 amino acids. Per the germline V gene, CDR1 is MNHEY and CDR2 is SVGAGI. CDR3 amino acids: CASSYSPGDGEQYF. Here the CDR3 DNA reads TGTGCCAGCAGTTACTCCCCAGGTGACGGCGAGCAGTACTTC.

The gene calls are TRBV2 and TRBJ2-1, with D perhaps TRBD2 (6 bases). V lost 11 bases, J lost 4 bases, and 15 bases lay in between. The CDR3 loop spans 13 amino acids. In germline, CDR1 is SNHLY, CDR2 FYNNEI. CDR3 loop: CASRSGGYNEQFF. In DNA, the CDR3 is TGTGCCTCGCGGTCCGGGGGTTACAATGAGCAGTTCTTC.